Detailed here is one T cell receptor beta chain. Its specificity is not known. Donors, healthy HIV-negative adults, lacked recent acute infections or vaccinations. The CDR3 sequence is 15 residues long. Germline V lookup: CDR1 SGHTA, CDR2 FQGNSA. V lost 5 bases, J lost 4 bases, and 4 bases stayed unmatched. This record belongs to a study of shared clonotypes between healthy human individuals. Study-wide results and limits: As a rule, naive subsets had a larger estimated richness than memory subsets.

Every subset's genomic DNA went evenly onto several immunoSEQ plates. Method: immunoSEQ multiplex PCR; TCRdb's copy keeps in-frame clones and lacks some. The table records over a million clones, about 74% of them present only once. The genes are TRBV7-2 and TRBJ2-2, with TRBD1 identical over 10 bases. This TCR came from a man between 18 and 35 years old in good health. The sample was memory CD4+ T cells sorted from blood. Specified subset: CD45RA-negative fraction. Here the CDR3 DNA reads TGTGCCAGCAGCGGGGACAGGGGTCGCACCGGGGAGCTGTTTTTT. Its protein product is CASSGDRGRTGELFF.